This T cell receptor beta chain was recorded in a study of blood T cell repertoires in COVID-19. Study-wide background: Italy, Spain and the United States were the sources of the convalescent and acute COVID-19 samples. T cells, B-cell-depleted T cells, or PBMCs supplied cDNA or gDNA.

Sequencing used immunoSEQ multiplex PCR; TCRdb keeps in-frame clones, though not all of them. Of some 250,000 clones listed, less than 90% are singletons. Germline-derived CDR1 and CDR2 are MGHRA and YSYEKL. The V segment lost 0 bases and the J segment 10 bases; nucleotides outside the gene matches: 9. The CDR3 contains 16 residues. This clone has a handful of counts. The clonotype was recovered from a man in his sixties with acute or convalescent COVID-19. The chain has TRBV4-1 and TRBJ2-3, with 11 bases matching TRBD2. Sequencing input: peripheral blood. DNA of the CDR3: TGCGCCAGCAGCCAAGATAGGCTAGCGGGAGGAGGGCCGCAGTATTTT. It specifies CASSQDRLAGGGPQYF.